This TCR beta chain was captured by sequencing in a study of shared clonotypes between healthy human individuals. Study-wide results and caveats: Sample collection involved blood only; tissue repertoires are likely different.

Remarks on this clone: Its antigen is as yet unknown.

Data came from immunoSEQ multiplex PCR; TCRdb stores just in-frame clones and leaves some out. This sample has about 980,000 clones, with approximately 80% found just once. The donors were all Caucasian adults (living in Nashville, Tennessee). The split of CD4+ cells yielded CD45RA+ naive and CD45RA-negative memory subsets. Sequencing was done on a sample of memory CD4+ T cells sorted from blood. Subset described: CD45RA-negative fraction. The TCR sequence derives from a man aged 18 to 30 in good health.

The CDR3 loop is CASSETGIWVQDEQYF. In DNA form, the CDR3 reads TGTGCCAGCAGTGAAACGGGGATATGGGTCCAGGACGAGCAGTACTTC. The V and J genes are TRBV6-1 and TRBJ2-7; D might be TRBD2 (5 bases). Looked up from germline, CDR1 is MNHNS and CDR2 is SASEGT. The CDR3 consists of 16 residues. The germline V and J ends were trimmed by 2 bases and 5 bases, with 19 bases remaining between them.